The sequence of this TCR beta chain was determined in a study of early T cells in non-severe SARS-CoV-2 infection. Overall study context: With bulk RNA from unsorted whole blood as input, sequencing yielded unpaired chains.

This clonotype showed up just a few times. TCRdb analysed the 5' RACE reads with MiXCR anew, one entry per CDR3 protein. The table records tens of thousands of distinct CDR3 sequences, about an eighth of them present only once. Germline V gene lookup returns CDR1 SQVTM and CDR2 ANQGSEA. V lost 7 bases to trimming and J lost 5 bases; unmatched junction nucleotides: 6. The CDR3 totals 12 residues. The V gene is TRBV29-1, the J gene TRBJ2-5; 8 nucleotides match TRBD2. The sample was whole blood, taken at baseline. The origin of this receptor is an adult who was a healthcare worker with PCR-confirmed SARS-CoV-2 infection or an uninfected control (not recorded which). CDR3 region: CSAISGTETQYF. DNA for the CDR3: TGCAGCGCCATTAGCGGGACGGAGACCCAGTACTTC.